Listed below are T cell receptor beta chains from one sample, sequenced in a study of blood T cell repertoires in COVID-19. Here immunoSEQ multiplex PCR was the method, and the copy in TCRdb shows in-frame clones only, minus some. The data contain about 200,000 clones, 81% of them singletons. The sample taken for sequencing was PBMCs or T cells enriched from blood (not recorded which). These receptors were taken from a woman between 45 and 65 years old with acute COVID-19. Each CDR3 is given with its conserved first and last residue. The D gene is left open where the match is weak. Size is omitted from some rows. Given values are once, few, many or a class for expanded clones.

clone size: .; J gene: TRBJ2-7; D gene: TRBD1; V gene: TRBV18; CDR3 DNA: TGTGCCAGCTCACCACCGGGACAGCAATCCATTAAGCAGTACTTC; CDR3 protein: CASSPPGQQSIKQYF
clone size: few; J gene: TRBJ1-2; D gene: TRBD1; V gene: TRBV7-2; CDR3 DNA: TGTGCCAGCAGCCCTCAATCGCTGGACAGGGTGAATGGCTACACCTTC; CDR3 protein: CASSPQSLDRVNGYTF
clone size: .; J gene: TRBJ2-3; D gene: TRBD2; V gene: TRBV7-9; CDR3 DNA: TGTGCCAGCTACGGGCGGGGGAGCACAGATACGCAGTATTTT; CDR3 protein: CASYGRGSTDTQYF
clone size: .; J gene: TRBJ2-1; D gene: .; V gene: TRBV28; CDR3 DNA: TGTGCCAGCAGAAAAAGGGGTTTAAGTACTCAGGGTTACAATGAGCAGTTCTTC; CDR3 protein: CASRKRGLSTQGYNEQFF
clone size: .; J gene: TRBJ2-1; D gene: TRBD2; V gene: TRBV12-3/TRBV12-4; CDR3 DNA: TGTGCCAGCAGTTTACTGGGGGGGGATGAGCAGTTCTTC; CDR3 protein: CASSLLGGDEQFF
clone size: .; J gene: TRBJ1-4; D gene: .; V gene: TRBV28; CDR3 DNA: TGTGCCAGCAGTGCTCGGGCGGGATTTGATGAAAAACTGTTTTTT; CDR3 protein: CASSARAGFDEKLFF
clone size: once; J gene: TRBJ1-4; D gene: .; V gene: TRBV4-1; CDR3 DNA: TGCGCCAGCAGCCCTCACAGGTCAACTAATGAAAAACTGTTTTTT; CDR3 protein: CASSPHRSTNEKLFF
clone size: .; J gene: TRBJ2-6; D gene: .; V gene: TRBV6-2/TRBV6-3; CDR3 DNA: TGTGCCAGCAGTTACGTGAGCTCTGGGGCCAACGTCCTGACTTTC; CDR3 protein: CASSYVSSGANVLTF
clone size: few; J gene: TRBJ1-5; D gene: .; V gene: TRBV20-1; CDR3 DNA: TGCAGTGCTTCCAGCGACAGGCCCCAGCATTTT; CDR3 protein: CSASSDRPQHF
clone size: .; J gene: TRBJ2-7; D gene: TRBD2; V gene: TRBV28; CDR3 DNA: TGTGCCAGCAGTTTATCGACTAGCGGGAACTACGAGCAGTACTTC; CDR3 protein: CASSLSTSGNYEQYF
clone size: .; J gene: TRBJ2-3; D gene: TRBD2; V gene: TRBV7-2; CDR3 DNA: TGTGCCAGCAGCTTAAGAGCGGGGGGACGAACTAGCACAGATACGCAGTATTTT; CDR3 protein: CASSLRAGGRTSTDTQYF
clone size: .; J gene: TRBJ2-2; D gene: TRBD1; V gene: TRBV4-1; CDR3 DNA: TGCGCCAGCAGTTACGGACAGGGGGCTCGGACCGGGGAGCTGTTTTTT; CDR3 protein: CASSYGQGARTGELFF
clone size: .; J gene: TRBJ1-1; D gene: .; V gene: TRBV10-3; CDR3 DNA: TGTGCCAGCAAGGTTGGGGGGAGCTCTGACACTGAAGCTTTCTTT; CDR3 protein: CASKVGGSSDTEAFF
clone size: few; J gene: TRBJ2-7; D gene: .; V gene: TRBV5-6; CDR3 DNA: TGTGCCAGCAGCTTAACGGGGGACGAGCAGTACTTC; CDR3 protein: CASSLTGDEQYF
clone size: .; J gene: TRBJ2-2; D gene: .; V gene: TRBV9; CDR3 DNA: TGTGCCAGCAGCGTGCTAGGCGAGGGATCCGGGGAGCTGTTTTTT; CDR3 protein: CASSVLGEGSGELFF
clone size: .; J gene: TRBJ2-1; D gene: TRBD2; V gene: TRBV20-1; CDR3 DNA: TGCAGTGCTAGTTCCCTGACTAGCAAGGAGCAGTTCTTC; CDR3 protein: CSASSLTSKEQFF
clone size: once; J gene: TRBJ2-7; D gene: TRBD2; V gene: TRBV9; CDR3 DNA: TGTGCCAGCAGCGTCGAGGGACTAAGTGACGAGCAGTACTTC; CDR3 protein: CASSVEGLSDEQYF
clone size: .; J gene: TRBJ2-7; D gene: TRBD2; V gene: TRBV30; CDR3 DNA: TGTGCCTGGAGTGTCTTAGCGGGAGTCGGGGAGCAGTACTTC; CDR3 protein: CAWSVLAGVGEQYF
clone size: .; J gene: TRBJ2-5; D gene: TRBD2; V gene: TRBV7-9; CDR3 DNA: TGTGCCAGCAGCTTAGCCGCGGGAGGGGAGACCCAGTACTTC; CDR3 protein: CASSLAAGGETQYF
clone size: .; J gene: TRBJ2-4; D gene: TRBD2; V gene: TRBV28; CDR3 DNA: TGTGCCAGCGGACTAGCGGGGGGCCAAAACATTCAGTACTTC; CDR3 protein: CASGLAGGQNIQYF
clone size: .; J gene: TRBJ2-1; D gene: TRBD2; V gene: TRBV6-6; CDR3 DNA: TGTGCCAGCAGTCTAGCGGGGAGGGACAATGAGCAGTTCTTC; CDR3 protein: CASSLAGRDNEQFF
clone size: .; J gene: TRBJ1-5; D gene: .; V gene: TRBV21-1; CDR3 DNA: TGTGCCAGCAGCAAAGAAGGGAAGGGGCAGCCCCAGCATTTT; CDR3 protein: CASSKEGKGQPQHF
clone size: .; J gene: TRBJ2-4; D gene: TRBD1; V gene: TRBV3-1/TRBV3-2; CDR3 DNA: TGTGCCAGCAGCCAAGCTGGGACAGGGGCCTACATTCAGTACTTC; CDR3 protein: CASSQAGTGAYIQYF
clone size: .; J gene: TRBJ2-6; D gene: TRBD2; V gene: TRBV5-8; CDR3 DNA: TGTGCCAGCAGCCGGACTAGCGGCCCCGTTGATGGGGCCAACGTCCTGACTTTC; CDR3 protein: CASSRTSGPVDGANVLTF
clone size: once; J gene: TRBJ2-1; D gene: .; V gene: TRBV28; CDR3 DNA: TGTGCCATGACGGGACTGGCCTCGAACAACAATGAGCAGTTCTTC; CDR3 protein: CAMTGLASNNNEQFF
clone size: .; J gene: TRBJ1-4; D gene: TRBD1; V gene: TRBV20-1; CDR3 DNA: TGCAGTGCTAGTTCTGCCAGGGGGCGGGTTACTAATGAAAAACTGTTTTTT; CDR3 protein: CSASSARGRVTNEKLFF
clone size: .; J gene: TRBJ2-3; D gene: TRBD2; V gene: TRBV5-4; CDR3 DNA: TGTGCCAGCAGCTTGGAGGGTAGCGGGAGGTCAACAGATACGCAGTATTTT; CDR3 protein: CASSLEGSGRSTDTQYF
clone size: .; J gene: TRBJ2-1; D gene: TRBD2; V gene: TRBV3-1/TRBV3-2; CDR3 DNA: TGTGCCAGCAGCCCGTCCACCCTAGCGGGAGGGATATACAATGAGCAGTTCTTC; CDR3 protein: CASSPSTLAGGIYNEQFF
clone size: .; J gene: TRBJ1-2; D gene: .; V gene: TRBV5-5; CDR3 DNA: TGTGCCAGCAGCTTGCAACAGGGCGACGGCTACACCTTC; CDR3 protein: CASSLQQGDGYTF
clone size: once; J gene: TRBJ1-5; D gene: .; V gene: TRBV28; CDR3 DNA: TGTGCCAGCAGTTTAGAGGCAGGGGCCTTCAATCAGCCCCAGCATTTT; CDR3 protein: CASSLEAGAFNQPQHF
clone size: .; J gene: TRBJ2-1; D gene: .; V gene: TRBV7-2; CDR3 DNA: TGTGCCAGCAGCTTAGTCCCCAGAAATGAGCAGTTCTTC; CDR3 protein: CASSLVPRNEQFF
clone size: once; J gene: TRBJ2-3; D gene: .; V gene: TRBV7-9; CDR3 DNA: TGTGCCAGCAGCTTAGCCAGCGGACTAAATACGCAGTATTTT; CDR3 protein: CASSLASGLNTQYF
clone size: few; J gene: TRBJ2-7; D gene: .; V gene: TRBV2; CDR3 DNA: TGTGCCAGCAGTGATTGGTACAGCCCCTACGAGCAGTACTTC; CDR3 protein: CASSDWYSPYEQYF
clone size: .; J gene: TRBJ1-2; D gene: TRBD1; V gene: TRBV5-4; CDR3 DNA: TGTGCCAGCAGCCTGGACAGGGGGCGCTATGGCTACACCTTC; CDR3 protein: CASSLDRGRYGYTF
clone size: .; J gene: TRBJ2-6; D gene: .; V gene: TRBV9; CDR3 DNA: TGTGCCAGCACCCGGGTCCCGATAAGCTCTGGGGCCAACGTCCTGACTTTC; CDR3 protein: CASTRVPISSGANVLTF
clone size: .; J gene: TRBJ2-7; D gene: TRBD1; V gene: TRBV7-2; CDR3 DNA: TGTGCCAGCAGCTGGGGACAGGGGGCCTACGAGCAGTACTTC; CDR3 protein: CASSWGQGAYEQYF
clone size: once; J gene: TRBJ1-3; D gene: .; V gene: TRBV6-6; CDR3 DNA: TGTGCCAGCAGCACGACAGGTATTGATGGAAACACCATATATTTT; CDR3 protein: CASSTTGIDGNTIYF
clone size: .; J gene: TRBJ2-3; D gene: .; V gene: TRBV29-1; CDR3 DNA: TGCAGCGTGAACCTAGGGGATCATACGCAGTATTTT; CDR3 protein: CSVNLGDHTQYF
clone size: .; J gene: TRBJ2-5; D gene: TRBD1; V gene: TRBV5-1; CDR3 DNA: TGCGCCAGCAGCGGGACAGGGGATTTGTTCGGGGAGACCCAGTACTTC; CDR3 protein: CASSGTGDLFGETQYF
clone size: few; J gene: TRBJ2-1; D gene: .; V gene: TRBV6-2/TRBV6-3; CDR3 DNA: TGTGCCAGCAGTCGAAACACACGCCCTGCCGCTGAGCAGTTCTTC; CDR3 protein: CASSRNTRPAAEQFF
clone size: .; J gene: TRBJ2-7; D gene: TRBD1; V gene: TRBV5-1; CDR3 DNA: TGCGCCAGCAGGGCTGGACAGGGGGCGATCGAGCAGTACTTC; CDR3 protein: CASRAGQGAIEQYF
clone size: .; J gene: TRBJ1-2; D gene: TRBD1; V gene: TRBV11-2; CDR3 DNA: TGTGCCAGCAGCTCCCAGACAGGGGGAGGCTACACCTTC; CDR3 protein: CASSSQTGGGYTF
clone size: .; J gene: TRBJ2-6; D gene: .; V gene: TRBV9; CDR3 DNA: TGTGCCAGCAGCGTAGGGCAGGTCTTCTCTGGGGCCAACGTCCTGACTTTC; CDR3 protein: CASSVGQVFSGANVLTF
clone size: few; J gene: TRBJ1-2; D gene: .; V gene: TRBV28; CDR3 DNA: TGTGCCAGCAGCTATACCACAGGGAACTATGGCTACACCTTC; CDR3 protein: CASSYTTGNYGYTF
clone size: .; J gene: TRBJ1-1; D gene: TRBD1; V gene: TRBV18; CDR3 DNA: TGTGCCAGCTCACCAAGGTCAGGGGGCTGGAACACTGAAGCTTTCTTT; CDR3 protein: CASSPRSGGWNTEAFF
clone size: .; J gene: TRBJ1-2; D gene: .; V gene: TRBV28; CDR3 DNA: TGTGCCAGCAGCTCCATCCAGGGTGTATATGGCTACACCTTC; CDR3 protein: CASSSIQGVYGYTF
clone size: .; J gene: TRBJ2-7; D gene: TRBD2; V gene: TRBV18; CDR3 DNA: TGTGCCAGCTCATTGGGACTAGCGGGAGAGGCCGAGCAGTACTTC; CDR3 protein: CASSLGLAGEAEQYF
clone size: .; J gene: TRBJ2-3; D gene: .; V gene: TRBV11-3; CDR3 DNA: TGTGCCAGCAGCTTAGTACAGGGCAGCACAGATACGCAGTATTTT; CDR3 protein: CASSLVQGSTDTQYF
clone size: .; J gene: TRBJ1-2; D gene: .; V gene: TRBV3-1/TRBV3-2; CDR3 DNA: TGTGCCAGCAGCCAAGGGCTTGATGGCTACACCTTC; CDR3 protein: CASSQGLDGYTF
clone size: .; J gene: TRBJ2-5; D gene: .; V gene: TRBV15; CDR3 DNA: TGTGCCACCAGCAGAGATATGCGCGGCGAGACCCAGTACTTC; CDR3 protein: CATSRDMRGETQYF
clone size: .; J gene: TRBJ1-1; D gene: .; V gene: TRBV28; CDR3 DNA: TGTGCCAGCAGTTCTCGACAGGCTTCGAACACTGAAGCTTTCTTT; CDR3 protein: CASSSRQASNTEAFF
clone size: .; J gene: TRBJ2-5; D gene: .; V gene: TRBV12-5; CDR3 DNA: TGTGCTAGTGGTTTGGGAGCAGGTCAAGAGACCCAGTACTTC; CDR3 protein: CASGLGAGQETQYF
clone size: .; J gene: TRBJ2-1; D gene: TRBD2; V gene: TRBV4-3; CDR3 DNA: TGCGCCAGCAGCCAAGATGGAATAGCGGGAGACTATGAGCAGTTCTTC; CDR3 protein: CASSQDGIAGDYEQFF
clone size: .; J gene: TRBJ2-5; D gene: .; V gene: TRBV5-1; CDR3 DNA: TGCGCCAGCAGCCTCGCGCGGGGACCTAAAGAGACCCAGTACTTC; CDR3 protein: CASSLARGPKETQYF
clone size: .; J gene: TRBJ1-2; D gene: .; V gene: TRBV5-1; CDR3 DNA: TGCGCCAGCAGCTTGGCTTTCGGAGGAGCCTATGGCTACACCTTC; CDR3 protein: CASSLAFGGAYGYTF
clone size: .; J gene: TRBJ2-5; D gene: .; V gene: TRBV6-2/TRBV6-3; CDR3 DNA: TGTGCCAGCAGTTACATCTCGCGGGAAGAGACCCAGTACTTC; CDR3 protein: CASSYISREETQYF
clone size: .; J gene: TRBJ1-1; D gene: .; V gene: TRBV28; CDR3 DNA: TGTGCCAGCAGTTCTCCCAGTCGGGGGTTCACTGAAGCTTTCTTT; CDR3 protein: CASSSPSRGFTEAFF